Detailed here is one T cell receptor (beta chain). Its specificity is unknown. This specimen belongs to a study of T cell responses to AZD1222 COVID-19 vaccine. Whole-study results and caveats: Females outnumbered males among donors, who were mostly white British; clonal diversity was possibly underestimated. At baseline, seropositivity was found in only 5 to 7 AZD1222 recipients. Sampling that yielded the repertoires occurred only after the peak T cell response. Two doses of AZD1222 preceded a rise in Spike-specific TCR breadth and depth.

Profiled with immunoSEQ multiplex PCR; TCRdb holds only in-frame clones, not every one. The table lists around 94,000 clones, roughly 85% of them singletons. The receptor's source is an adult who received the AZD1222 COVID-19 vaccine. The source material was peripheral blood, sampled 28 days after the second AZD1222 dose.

Written as DNA, the CDR3 is TGCGCCAGCAGCCTAGGGACAGGGGGCCCCTACAATGAGCAGTTCTTC. Its translation is CASSLGTGGPYNEQFF. The chain is built from TRBV5-1 and TRBJ2-1; 12 bases are shared with TRBD1. The V gene's germline CDR1 is SGHRS and CDR2 YFSETQ. This CDR3 region has 16 residues. Losses at the gene ends were 4 bases for V and 2 bases for J; bases not matched to a gene: 4.